The rows below give T cell receptor beta chains drawn from one sample of a study of blood T cells in healthy people across ages. One entry per CDR3 protein results from TCRdb running MiXCR on the 5' RACE reads. The repertoire holds nearly 1 million distinct CDR3 sequences, 45% to 60% seen once, with about 21% in the top ten. The sample consisted of blood. These receptors were obtained from a woman aged 55-69 years in good health. Each CDR3 is given with its conserved first and last residue. The D gene is left open where the match is weak. Size is stated for part of the rows, as once, few or many counts, or as a class when the clone is expanded.

d_gene: TRBD2; abundance: .; v_gene: TRBV3-1; j_gene: TRBJ2-7; CDR3aa: CASRRTSGKVYEQYF; CDR3nt: TGTGCCAGCAGACGGACTAGCGGGAAAGTCTACGAGCAGTACTTC
d_gene: TRBD2; abundance: .; v_gene: TRBV4-3; j_gene: TRBJ2-1; CDR3aa: CASSRLTPTSGSSYEQFF; CDR3nt: TGCGCCAGCAGCCGCCTCACCCCCACTAGCGGGAGTTCCTACGAGCAGTTCTTC
d_gene: TRBD1; abundance: .; v_gene: TRBV10-3; j_gene: TRBJ2-1; CDR3aa: CAISAGGHEQFF; CDR3nt: TGTGCCATCAGTGCAGGGGGCCATGAGCAGTTCTTC
d_gene: .; abundance: once; v_gene: TRBV27; j_gene: TRBJ1-2; CDR3aa: CASRSPGRRGTNYGYTF; CDR3nt: TGTGCCAGTCGGAGTCCGGGACGGAGAGGAACTAACTATGGCTACACCTTC
d_gene: .; abundance: .; v_gene: TRBV28; j_gene: TRBJ2-5; CDR3aa: CASSKKRTSETQYF; CDR3nt: TGTGCCAGCAGTAAAAAACGGACATCAGAGACCCAGTACTTC
d_gene: .; abundance: .; v_gene: TRBV20-1; j_gene: TRBJ2-1; CDR3aa: CSALTRLVNEQFF; CDR3nt: TGCAGTGCCTTAACCCGACTAGTTAATGAGCAGTTCTTC
d_gene: TRBD2; abundance: once; v_gene: TRBV6-6; j_gene: TRBJ2-5; CDR3aa: CASSHGTSWETQYF; CDR3nt: TGTGCCAGCAGTCACGGGACTAGCTGGGAGACCCAGTACTTC
d_gene: .; abundance: few; v_gene: TRBV6-1; j_gene: TRBJ2-7; CDR3aa: CASRDYRDEQYF; CDR3nt: TGTGCCAGCAGGGACTACAGGGACGAGCAGTACTTC
d_gene: TRBD1; abundance: .; v_gene: TRBV25-1; j_gene: TRBJ1-4; CDR3aa: CASSEPYGTGPEKLFF; CDR3nt: TGTGCCAGCAGTGAACCCTACGGGACAGGGCCCGAAAAACTGTTTTTT
d_gene: TRBD2; abundance: .; v_gene: TRBV29-1; j_gene: TRBJ2-7; CDR3aa: CSASDSGSSYEQYF; CDR3nt: TGCAGCGCCTCCGATAGCGGGAGCTCCTACGAGCAGTACTTC
d_gene: .; abundance: few; v_gene: TRBV6-2/TRBV6-3; j_gene: TRBJ2-7; CDR3aa: CASSYGQAPTYEQYF; CDR3nt: TGTGCCAGCAGTTACGGGCAAGCTCCTACCTACGAGCAGTACTTC
d_gene: .; abundance: few; v_gene: TRBV6-2/TRBV6-3; j_gene: TRBJ2-6; CDR3aa: CASSLRAYSGANVLTF; CDR3nt: TGTGCCAGCAGTCTGCGGGCGTACTCTGGGGCCAACGTCCTGACTTTC
d_gene: .; abundance: .; v_gene: TRBV27; j_gene: TRBJ2-7; CDR3aa: CASTLNHGDGYSEQYF; CDR3nt: TGTGCCAGCACCCTCAATCATGGGGACGGGTATTCGGAGCAGTACTTC
d_gene: .; abundance: few; v_gene: TRBV24-1; j_gene: TRBJ2-7; CDR3aa: CATSDFAEQYF; CDR3nt: TGTGCCACCAGTGATTTTGCCGAGCAGTACTTC
d_gene: TRBD2; abundance: .; v_gene: TRBV20-1; j_gene: TRBJ2-1; CDR3aa: CSASTPGLAGINEQFF; CDR3nt: TGCAGTGCTAGTACTCCAGGACTAGCGGGAATAAATGAGCAGTTCTTC
d_gene: TRBD2; abundance: .; v_gene: TRBV7-6; j_gene: TRBJ2-1; CDR3aa: CASSLRLAGPAYNEQFF; CDR3nt: TGTGCCAGCAGCTTACGGTTAGCGGGTCCTGCCTACAATGAGCAGTTCTTC
d_gene: TRBD1; abundance: .; v_gene: TRBV7-2; j_gene: TRBJ1-2; CDR3aa: CASSLKDRGANYGYTF; CDR3nt: TGTGCCAGCAGCTTAAAGGACAGGGGAGCTAACTATGGCTACACCTTC
d_gene: TRBD2; abundance: .; v_gene: TRBV28; j_gene: TRBJ2-1; CDR3aa: CASRKAGTSVLNEQFF; CDR3nt: TGTGCCAGCAGAAAGGCCGGGACTAGCGTTTTGAATGAGCAGTTCTTC
d_gene: .; abundance: .; v_gene: TRBV10-3; j_gene: TRBJ2-3; CDR3aa: CAISESRQRNTDTQYF; CDR3nt: TGTGCCATCAGTGAGTCCAGACAGAGAAACACAGATACGCAGTATTTT
d_gene: .; abundance: .; v_gene: TRBV25-1; j_gene: TRBJ1-2; CDR3aa: CASSVNLGGGGDNYGYTF; CDR3nt: TGTGCCAGCAGTGTGAATCTCGGAGGGGGAGGGGATAACTATGGCTACACCTTC
d_gene: TRBD1; abundance: .; v_gene: TRBV20-1; j_gene: TRBJ2-7; CDR3aa: CSAPSSGTGNYEQYF; CDR3nt: TGCAGTGCTCCTTCTTCCGGGACAGGTAACTACGAGCAGTACTTC
d_gene: .; abundance: .; v_gene: TRBV5-1; j_gene: TRBJ2-1; CDR3aa: CASSLGRDLYEQFF; CDR3nt: TGCGCCAGCAGCTTGGGGAGGGACTTATATGAGCAGTTCTTC
d_gene: TRBD2; abundance: .; v_gene: TRBV20-1; j_gene: TRBJ2-1; CDR3aa: CSARGSASGSYNEQFF; CDR3nt: TGCAGTGCTAGGGGGTCAGCTAGCGGGAGTTACAATGAGCAGTTCTTC
d_gene: TRBD2; abundance: .; v_gene: TRBV20-1; j_gene: TRBJ2-7; CDR3aa: CSATPGLATYEQYF; CDR3nt: TGCAGTGCTACCCCTGGACTAGCCACCTACGAGCAGTACTTC
d_gene: TRBD1; abundance: few; v_gene: TRBV25-1; j_gene: TRBJ2-5; CDR3aa: CASSEAGTGYFQETQYF; CDR3nt: TGTGCCAGCAGTGAGGCCGGGACAGGTTATTTTCAAGAGACCCAGTACTTC
d_gene: .; abundance: .; v_gene: TRBV4-1; j_gene: TRBJ1-1; CDR3aa: CASSQGPGFTEAFF; CDR3nt: TGCGCCAGCAGCCAAGGTCCGGGGTTCACTGAAGCTTTCTTT
d_gene: .; abundance: .; v_gene: TRBV12-3/TRBV12-4; j_gene: TRBJ2-1; CDR3aa: CASSGHMGPRINEQFF; CDR3nt: TGTGCCAGCAGTGGTCACATGGGACCAAGGATAAATGAGCAGTTCTTC
d_gene: .; abundance: .; v_gene: TRBV5-6; j_gene: TRBJ2-7; CDR3aa: CASSLLGGTPSYEQYF; CDR3nt: TGTGCCAGCAGCTTGTTAGGGGGTACACCATCCTACGAGCAGTACTTC
d_gene: .; abundance: .; v_gene: TRBV9; j_gene: TRBJ1-2; CDR3aa: CASSAFAGSDYGYTF; CDR3nt: TGTGCCAGCAGCGCTTTCGCGGGCTCAGACTATGGCTACACCTTC